These T cell receptor beta chains were read from a single sample in a study of T cells of healthy individuals. TCRdb re-called the 5' RACE reads through MiXCR, storing one row per CDR3 protein. The repertoire consists of about 60,000 distinct CDR3 sequences, with 15% to 20% occurring once and the leading ten covering roughly 4.7%. Receptor source: a human donor in good health. The CDR3 runs from the conserved cysteine through the conserved F or W. The D gene is left open where the match is weak. Some rows have no size entry. The others give once, few or many, or a class for an expanded clone.

V gene: TRBV27
D gene: .
J gene: TRBJ2-4
clone size: few
CDR3 protein: CASSLLASKNIQYF
CDR3 DNA: TGTGCCAGCAGTTTACTAGCTTCCAAAAACATTCAGTACTTC

V gene: TRBV11-1
D gene: .
J gene: TRBJ2-7
clone size: few
CDR3 protein: CASSLGGSYEQYF
CDR3 DNA: TGTGCCAGCAGCTTAGGGGGCTCCTACGAGCAGTACTTC

V gene: TRBV5-1
D gene: .
J gene: TRBJ2-1
clone size: .
CDR3 protein: CASSFGTVSSYNEQFF
CDR3 DNA: TGCGCCAGCAGCTTTGGGACGGTAAGCTCCTACAATGAGCAGTTCTTC

V gene: TRBV7-2
D gene: .
J gene: TRBJ2-7
clone size: few
CDR3 protein: CASALGGPSYEQYF
CDR3 DNA: TGTGCCAGCGCTTTAGGTGGGCCGTCCTACGAGCAGTACTTC

V gene: TRBV12-3/TRBV12-4
D gene: .
J gene: TRBJ1-1
clone size: .
CDR3 protein: CASSQDSPEAFF
CDR3 DNA: TGTGCCAGCAGTCAAGACAGTCCTGAAGCTTTCTTT

V gene: TRBV10-3
D gene: .
J gene: TRBJ2-3
clone size: few
CDR3 protein: CAISGTGQGTDTQYF
CDR3 DNA: TGTGCCATCAGTGGGACCGGTCAGGGCACAGATACGCAGTATTTT

V gene: TRBV12-3/TRBV12-4
D gene: .
J gene: TRBJ2-5
clone size: few
CDR3 protein: CASSGLLETQYF
CDR3 DNA: TGTGCCAGCAGTGGTCTGCTGGAGACCCAGTACTTC

V gene: TRBV6-5
D gene: .
J gene: TRBJ1-1
clone size: .
CDR3 protein: CASSDYNTEAFF
CDR3 DNA: TGTGCCAGCAGTGACTATAACACTGAAGCTTTCTTT

V gene: TRBV28
D gene: TRBD1
J gene: TRBJ2-7
clone size: .
CDR3 protein: CASSLPLLVPGQLNYEQYF
CDR3 DNA: TGTGCCAGCAGTTTACCCCTCCTAGTCCCGGGACAGCTCAACTACGAGCAGTACTTC

V gene: TRBV29-1
D gene: .
J gene: TRBJ2-7
clone size: many
CDR3 protein: CSVGSPGDINEQYF
CDR3 DNA: TGCAGCGTTGGGAGCCCGGGGGATATCAACGAGCAGTACTTC

V gene: TRBV20-1
D gene: .
J gene: TRBJ2-7
clone size: few
CDR3 protein: CSARDPGSPYEQYF
CDR3 DNA: TGCAGTGCTAGAGATCCAGGATCACCCTACGAGCAGTACTTC

V gene: TRBV7-2
D gene: TRBD2
J gene: TRBJ2-1
clone size: few
CDR3 protein: CASSQGLAGGRGEQFF
CDR3 DNA: TGTGCCAGCAGCCAAGGATTAGCGGGAGGCAGAGGGGAGCAGTTCTTC

V gene: TRBV19
D gene: TRBD2
J gene: TRBJ2-1
clone size: .
CDR3 protein: CASSIRGLVDNEQFF
CDR3 DNA: TGTGCCAGTAGTATAAGGGGACTAGTAGACAATGAGCAGTTCTTC

V gene: TRBV3-2
D gene: .
J gene: TRBJ2-6
clone size: many
CDR3 protein: CASITSGSGANVLTF
CDR3 DNA: TGTGCCAGCATCACCTCCGGCTCTGGGGCCAACGTCCTGACTTTC

V gene: TRBV11-2
D gene: .
J gene: TRBJ2-7
clone size: few
CDR3 protein: CASSLNVLSYEQYF
CDR3 DNA: TGTGCCAGCAGCTTAAATGTCCTTTCCTACGAGCAGTACTTC

V gene: TRBV29-1
D gene: .
J gene: TRBJ2-1
clone size: few
CDR3 protein: CSVGGLAYNEQFF
CDR3 DNA: TGCAGCGTTGGGGGTCTAGCCTACAATGAGCAGTTCTTC

V gene: TRBV29-1
D gene: .
J gene: TRBJ2-1
clone size: .
CDR3 protein: CSVVWRDTFYNEQFF
CDR3 DNA: TGCAGCGTTGTCTGGCGGGACACTTTTTACAATGAGCAGTTCTTC

V gene: TRBV20-1
D gene: TRBD2
J gene: TRBJ2-2
clone size: many
CDR3 protein: CSAIPSGSTGELFF
CDR3 DNA: TGCAGTGCTATCCCTAGCGGGAGCACCGGGGAGCTGTTTTTT

V gene: TRBV11-2
D gene: .
J gene: TRBJ2-1
clone size: many
CDR3 protein: CASSLRGTILNNEQFF
CDR3 DNA: TGTGCCAGCAGCTTAAGGGGGACCATTCTCAACAATGAGCAGTTCTTC

V gene: TRBV20-1
D gene: .
J gene: TRBJ2-3
clone size: .
CDR3 protein: CSALSLGQGSTDTQYF
CDR3 DNA: TGCAGTGCCTTATCACTGGGGCAGGGGAGCACAGATACGCAGTATTTT

V gene: TRBV6-5
D gene: .
J gene: TRBJ2-2
clone size: many
CDR3 protein: CASRPNTGELFF
CDR3 DNA: TGTGCCAGCCGGCCCAACACCGGGGAGCTGTTTTTT

V gene: TRBV20-1
D gene: .
J gene: TRBJ1-1
clone size: many
CDR3 protein: CSARDSWSPEAFF
CDR3 DNA: TGCAGTGCTAGAGATTCGTGGAGTCCGGAAGCTTTCTTT

V gene: TRBV6-2/TRBV6-3
D gene: .
J gene: TRBJ1-5
clone size: many
CDR3 protein: CASSSRGSNQPQHF
CDR3 DNA: TGTGCCAGCAGTTCGCGGGGGAGCAATCAGCCCCAGCATTTT

V gene: TRBV6-5
D gene: TRBD1
J gene: TRBJ2-1
clone size: many
CDR3 protein: CASRNPRDRAFF
CDR3 DNA: TGTGCCAGCAGAAACCCCCGGGACAGAGCGTTCTTC

V gene: TRBV9
D gene: .
J gene: TRBJ1-2
clone size: few
CDR3 protein: CASSVYGEGNYGYTF
CDR3 DNA: TGTGCCAGCAGCGTCTATGGTGAGGGGAACTATGGCTACACCTTC

V gene: TRBV6-5
D gene: .
J gene: TRBJ1-1
clone size: .
CDR3 protein: CASSYLKGEGEAFF
CDR3 DNA: TGTGCCAGCAGTTACTTGAAGGGCGAGGGTGAAGCTTTCTTT

V gene: TRBV6-6
D gene: .
J gene: TRBJ2-7
clone size: .
CDR3 protein: CASSYFRDNYEQYF
CDR3 DNA: TGTGCCAGCAGTTACTTCCGGGACAACTACGAGCAGTACTTC

V gene: TRBV4-1
D gene: TRBD1
J gene: TRBJ2-5
clone size: many
CDR3 protein: CASSRFPRPGQGEETQYF
CDR3 DNA: TGCGCCAGCAGCCGATTCCCAAGACCGGGACAGGGTGAAGAGACCCAGTACTTC

V gene: TRBV6-5
D gene: TRBD2
J gene: TRBJ2-5
clone size: few
CDR3 protein: CASSQTSDQETQYF
CDR3 DNA: TGTGCCAGCAGTCAAACTAGCGACCAAGAGACCCAGTACTTC

V gene: TRBV7-9
D gene: .
J gene: TRBJ1-2
clone size: few
CDR3 protein: CASSFSWTENYGYTF
CDR3 DNA: TGTGCCAGCAGCTTCAGCTGGACAGAAAACTATGGCTACACCTTC

V gene: TRBV2
D gene: .
J gene: TRBJ2-1
clone size: many
CDR3 protein: CASSEPGSYNEQFF
CDR3 DNA: TGTGCCAGCAGTGAGCCGGGCTCCTACAATGAGCAGTTCTTC

V gene: TRBV7-3
D gene: TRBD2
J gene: TRBJ2-3
clone size: many
CDR3 protein: CASSLLGLAGAFPDGDTQYF
CDR3 DNA: TGTGCCAGCAGCTTACTCGGGCTAGCGGGAGCTTTTCCTGACGGGGATACGCAGTATTTT

V gene: TRBV30
D gene: .
J gene: TRBJ1-1
clone size: .
CDR3 protein: CAWSKKRQYNTEAFF
CDR3 DNA: TGTGCCTGGAGTAAGAAGAGACAGTACAACACTGAAGCTTTCTTT

V gene: TRBV9
D gene: TRBD2
J gene: TRBJ2-1
clone size: many
CDR3 protein: CASSPRLAGGNEQFF
CDR3 DNA: TGTGCCAGCAGCCCGCGACTAGCGGGAGGCAATGAGCAGTTCTTC

V gene: TRBV2
D gene: .
J gene: TRBJ2-2
clone size: few
CDR3 protein: CASIETRNTGELFF
CDR3 DNA: TGTGCCAGCATTGAGACTAGAAACACCGGGGAGCTGTTTTTT

V gene: TRBV5-1
D gene: TRBD2
J gene: TRBJ2-5
clone size: .
CDR3 protein: CASSLGLAEDQETQYF
CDR3 DNA: TGCGCCAGCAGCTTGGGGCTAGCGGAAGATCAAGAGACCCAGTACTTC

V gene: TRBV28
D gene: .
J gene: TRBJ1-2
clone size: few
CDR3 protein: CASSTGYAYGYTF
CDR3 DNA: TGTGCCAGCAGCACAGGCTATGCCTATGGCTACACCTTC

V gene: TRBV6-2/TRBV6-3
D gene: .
J gene: TRBJ2-3
clone size: .
CDR3 protein: CASTTGGYTDTQYF
CDR3 DNA: TGTGCCAGCACTACCGGGGGTTACACAGATACGCAGTATTTT

V gene: TRBV2
D gene: .
J gene: TRBJ1-1
clone size: few
CDR3 protein: CASSGQVDAEAFF
CDR3 DNA: TGTGCCAGCAGTGGACAGGTTGACGCTGAAGCTTTCTTT

V gene: TRBV19
D gene: .
J gene: TRBJ1-1
clone size: few
CDR3 protein: CASSIAVRMTEAFF
CDR3 DNA: TGTGCCAGTAGTATAGCCGTGAGGATGACTGAAGCTTTCTTT

V gene: TRBV4-2
D gene: .
J gene: TRBJ2-2
clone size: .
CDR3 protein: CASSQTAGPGTGELFF
CDR3 DNA: TGTGCCAGCAGCCAGACCGCCGGCCCGGGCACCGGGGAGCTGTTTTTT

V gene: TRBV6-5
D gene: .
J gene: TRBJ2-1
clone size: .
CDR3 protein: CASSYRKGVWVF
CDR3 DNA: TGTGCCAGCAGTTATCGGAAGGGGGTATGGGTCTTC

V gene: TRBV19
D gene: .
J gene: TRBJ2-7
clone size: many
CDR3 protein: CASSLQLGEQYF
CDR3 DNA: TGTGCCAGTAGTCTACAGCTCGGCGAGCAGTACTTC

V gene: TRBV4-2
D gene: .
J gene: TRBJ1-1
clone size: many
CDR3 protein: CASSRVKGRHTEAFF
CDR3 DNA: TGTGCCAGCAGCCGAGTAAAGGGTAGGCACACTGAAGCTTTCTTT

V gene: TRBV3-1
D gene: TRBD2
J gene: TRBJ2-3
clone size: .
CDR3 protein: CASSPRPPRFSAGGNTDTQYF
CDR3 DNA: TGTGCCAGCAGCCCACGCCCCCCAAGGTTCTCAGCGGGAGGTAACACAGATACGCAGTATTTT

V gene: TRBV4-1
D gene: TRBD1
J gene: TRBJ2-7
clone size: .
CDR3 protein: CASSQTPGQGPYEQYF
CDR3 DNA: TGCGCCAGCAGCCAGACTCCGGGACAGGGCCCCTACGAGCAGTACTTC

V gene: TRBV4-1
D gene: TRBD2
J gene: TRBJ2-5
clone size: .
CDR3 protein: CASSQDAAGYQETQYF
CDR3 DNA: TGCGCCAGCAGCCAAGATGCAGCGGGGTACCAAGAGACCCAGTACTTC

V gene: TRBV11-1
D gene: .
J gene: TRBJ2-2
clone size: many
CDR3 protein: CASSLHSSGLNTGELFF
CDR3 DNA: TGTGCCAGCAGCCTCCACTCAAGCGGGTTGAACACCGGGGAGCTGTTTTTT

V gene: TRBV24-1
D gene: TRBD2
J gene: TRBJ2-1
clone size: many
CDR3 protein: CATSDSERGGPYNEQFF
CDR3 DNA: TGTGCCACCAGTGATTCCGAGCGGGGGGGCCCCTACAATGAGCAGTTCTTC

V gene: TRBV9
D gene: .
J gene: TRBJ2-7
clone size: few
CDR3 protein: CASSVGDGSRVYEQYF
CDR3 DNA: TGTGCCAGCAGCGTAGGGGACGGTTCACGAGTCTACGAGCAGTACTTC

V gene: TRBV29-1
D gene: .
J gene: TRBJ1-2
clone size: few
CDR3 protein: CSVGGQVYGYTF
CDR3 DNA: TGCAGCGTTGGAGGCCAGGTTTATGGCTACACCTTC

V gene: TRBV29-1
D gene: .
J gene: TRBJ2-7
clone size: .
CDR3 protein: CSVPTSTGNPYEQYF
CDR3 DNA: TGCAGCGTTCCGACATCTACAGGGAATCCGTACGAGCAGTACTTC

V gene: TRBV5-1
D gene: .
J gene: TRBJ2-7
clone size: many
CDR3 protein: CASTETATSYEQYF
CDR3 DNA: TGCGCCAGCACAGAAACAGCCACGAGCTACGAGCAGTACTTC

V gene: TRBV2
D gene: TRBD2
J gene: TRBJ2-3
clone size: few
CDR3 protein: CASSSGLAGEGDTQYF
CDR3 DNA: TGTGCCAGCAGTTCGGGACTAGCGGGAGAGGGAGATACGCAGTATTTT

V gene: TRBV29-1
D gene: .
J gene: TRBJ2-2
clone size: .
CDR3 protein: CSAVGQNTWELFF
CDR3 DNA: TGCAGCGCCGTGGGCCAGAACACCTGGGAGCTGTTTTTT

V gene: TRBV6-5
D gene: .
J gene: TRBJ2-7
clone size: few
CDR3 protein: CASSYSNEQYF
CDR3 DNA: TGTGCCAGCAGTTACTCGAACGAGCAGTACTTC

V gene: TRBV10-3
D gene: .
J gene: TRBJ2-7
clone size: many
CDR3 protein: CAISSDASDEQYF
CDR3 DNA: TGTGCCATCAGCTCGGACGCGTCGGACGAGCAGTACTTC

V gene: TRBV7-2
D gene: .
J gene: TRBJ2-7
clone size: .
CDR3 protein: CASSFGSLGYEQYF
CDR3 DNA: TGTGCCAGCAGCTTCGGGAGTTTGGGCTACGAGCAGTACTTC

V gene: TRBV2
D gene: .
J gene: TRBJ1-5
clone size: .
CDR3 protein: CASGTQGQPQHF
CDR3 DNA: TGTGCCAGCGGGACTCAGGGTCAGCCCCAGCATTTT

V gene: TRBV2
D gene: TRBD2
J gene: TRBJ2-1
clone size: .
CDR3 protein: CASRSGGNEQFF
CDR3 DNA: TGTGCCAGCAGATCGGGGGGCAATGAGCAGTTCTTC